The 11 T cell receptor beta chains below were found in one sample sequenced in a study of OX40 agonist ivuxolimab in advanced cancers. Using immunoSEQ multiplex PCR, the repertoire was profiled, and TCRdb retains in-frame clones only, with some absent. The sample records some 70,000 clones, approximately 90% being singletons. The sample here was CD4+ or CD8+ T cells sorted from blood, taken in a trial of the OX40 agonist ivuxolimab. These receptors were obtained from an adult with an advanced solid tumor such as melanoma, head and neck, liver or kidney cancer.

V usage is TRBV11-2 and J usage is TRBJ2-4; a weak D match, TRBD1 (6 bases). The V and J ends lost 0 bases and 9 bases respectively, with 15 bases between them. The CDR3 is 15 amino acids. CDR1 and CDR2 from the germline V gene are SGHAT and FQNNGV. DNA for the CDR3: TGTGCCAGCAGCTTAGATGGGGTCAGGGGTGGCATTCAGTACTTC. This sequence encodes CASSLDGVRGGIQYF.

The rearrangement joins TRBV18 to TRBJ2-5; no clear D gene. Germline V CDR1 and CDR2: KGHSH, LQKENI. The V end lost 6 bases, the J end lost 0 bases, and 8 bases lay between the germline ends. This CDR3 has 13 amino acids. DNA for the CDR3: TGTGCCAGCTCGCTGGCGGACCAAGAGACCCAGTACTTC. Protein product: CASSLADQETQYF.

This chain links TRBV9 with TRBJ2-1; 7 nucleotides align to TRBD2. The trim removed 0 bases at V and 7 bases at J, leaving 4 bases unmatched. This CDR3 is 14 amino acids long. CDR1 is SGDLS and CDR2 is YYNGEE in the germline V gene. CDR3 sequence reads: CASSVASGGNEQFF. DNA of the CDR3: TGTGCCAGCAGCGTAGCCTCGGGGGGTAATGAGCAGTTCTTC.

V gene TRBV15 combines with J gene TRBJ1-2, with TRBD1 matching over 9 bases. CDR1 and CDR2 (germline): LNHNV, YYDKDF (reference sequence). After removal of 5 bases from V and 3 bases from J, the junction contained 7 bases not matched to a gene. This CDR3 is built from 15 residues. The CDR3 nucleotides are TGTGCCACCAGCGAAATCACAGGGGGCGACTATGGCTACACCTTC. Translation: CATSEITGGDYGYTF.

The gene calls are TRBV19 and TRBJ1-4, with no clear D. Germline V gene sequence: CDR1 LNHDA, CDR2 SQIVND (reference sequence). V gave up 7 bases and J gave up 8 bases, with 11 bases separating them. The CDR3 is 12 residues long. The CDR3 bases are TGTGCCAGTACCGTCTTAGGCGAAAAACTGTTTTTT. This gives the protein CASTVLGEKLFF.

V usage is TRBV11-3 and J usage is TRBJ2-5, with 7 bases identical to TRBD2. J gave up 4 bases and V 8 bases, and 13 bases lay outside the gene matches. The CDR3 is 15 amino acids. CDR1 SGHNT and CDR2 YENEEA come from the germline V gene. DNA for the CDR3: TGTGCCAGCTCCCCTTGGGGAGGGGTACGAGAGACCCAGTACTTC. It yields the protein CASSPWGGVRETQYF.

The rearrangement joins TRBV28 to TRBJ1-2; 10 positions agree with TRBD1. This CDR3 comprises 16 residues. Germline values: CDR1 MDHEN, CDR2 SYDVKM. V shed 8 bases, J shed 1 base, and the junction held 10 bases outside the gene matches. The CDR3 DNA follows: TGTGCCAGCGACCCAGGGACAGGGGTTGATAACTATGGCTACACCTTC. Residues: CASDPGTGVDNYGYTF.

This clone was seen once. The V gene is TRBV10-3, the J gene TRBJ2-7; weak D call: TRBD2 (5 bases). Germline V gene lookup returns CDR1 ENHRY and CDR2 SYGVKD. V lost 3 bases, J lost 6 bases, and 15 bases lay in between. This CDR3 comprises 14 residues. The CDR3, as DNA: TGTGCCATCAGTGATAAACTAGTCCCGGCCGAGCAGTACTTC. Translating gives CAISDKLVPAEQYF.

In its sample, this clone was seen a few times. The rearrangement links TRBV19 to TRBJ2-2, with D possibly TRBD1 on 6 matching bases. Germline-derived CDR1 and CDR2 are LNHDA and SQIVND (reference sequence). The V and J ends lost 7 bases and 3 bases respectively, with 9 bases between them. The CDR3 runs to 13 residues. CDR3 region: CASTGQHTGELFF. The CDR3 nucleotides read TGTGCCAGTACCGGACAGCACACCGGGGAGCTGTTTTTT.

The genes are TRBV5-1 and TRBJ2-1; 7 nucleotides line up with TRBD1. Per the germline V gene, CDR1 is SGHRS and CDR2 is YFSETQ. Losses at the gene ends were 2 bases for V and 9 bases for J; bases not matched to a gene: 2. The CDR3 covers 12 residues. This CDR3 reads CASSLGGFEQFF. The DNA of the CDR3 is TGCGCCAGCAGCTTAGGGGGCTTTGAGCAGTTCTTC.

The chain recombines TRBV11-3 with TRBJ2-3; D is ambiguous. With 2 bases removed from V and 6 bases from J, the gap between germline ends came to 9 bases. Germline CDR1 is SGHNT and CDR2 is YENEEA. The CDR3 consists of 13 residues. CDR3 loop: CASSLSRGDTQYF. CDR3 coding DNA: TGTGCCAGCAGCTTATCCCGTGGGGATACGCAGTATTTT.